This TCR beta chain was sequenced in a study of control samples from healthy donors and cancer patients. Using immunoSEQ multiplex PCR, the repertoire was profiled, and TCRdb retains in-frame clones only, with some absent. The sample holds 120,000 or so clones; more than 85% are singletons and the top ten take 1.5% to 2%. V lost 3 bases and J 1 base, leaving 7 bases between the germline ends. The CDR3 spans 14 residues. The germline V gene encodes CDR1 LNHDA and CDR2 SQIVND (reference sequence). The specimen was blood. The source of this sequence is a man between 18 and 35 years old in good health. The rearrangement uses TRBV19 and TRBJ1-3; D might be TRBD1 (6 bases). Here the CDR3 reads CASSIDRSGNTIYF. The CDR3 DNA is TGTGCCAGTAGTATCGACAGGTCTGGAAACACCATATATTTT.